The present TCR beta chain was sequenced within a study of shared clonotypes between healthy human individuals. Study-wide results and limits: Clonotype sharing across several donors was observed for around 5% of naive CD4 clonotypes.

Between the trimmed V and J ends, which lost 5 bases and 1 base, there was a span of 8 bases. CDR1 and CDR2 from the germline V gene are LGHNT and FRNRAP. The CDR3 runs to 13 residues. Every immunoSEQ plate was one replicate of a subset's evenly spread DNA. Replicate PCRs for sorted subsets used around 190 ng DNA; this equaled 25,000 to 35,000 T cell genomes. This table comes from immunoSEQ multiplex PCR, and its TCRdb copy is limited to in-frame clones, with some not included. The sample includes 2 million to 3 million clones, over 85% of them seen just once. A remark on this clone: As yet, its antigen is unknown.

The V call is TRBV12-5, the J call TRBJ2-5, with D perhaps TRBD1 (5 bases). This clonotype was sampled from a man younger than 30 in good health. Some clones in this sample may be carry-over from other donors' samples. The sample was naive CD4+ T cells from PBMCs. Specified subset: CD45RA+ positively selected. CDR3 amino acids: CASGATGQETQYF. Written as DNA, the CDR3 is TGTGCTAGTGGTGCAACAGGCCAAGAGACCCAGTACTTC.